This T cell receptor beta chain originates from a study of T cells of healthy individuals. CDR3 length equals 15 residues. CDR1 is SGHRS and CDR2 is YFSETQ in the germline V gene. V gave up 0 bases and J gave up 3 bases, with 11 bases separating them. This clonotype showed up just a few times. TCRdb redid the calling of the 5' RACE reads with MiXCR, one entry per CDR3 protein. The sample has around 63,000 distinct CDR3 sequences, about 17% seen once; the top ten hold about 4.3%. This TCR came from a human donor in good health. This chain joins TRBV5-1 and TRBJ2-3, with D hard to call. The CDR3 nucleotides are TGCGCCAGCAGCTTGGGGTTAGAACGGACAGATACGCAGTATTTT. Its protein product is CASSLGLERTDTQYF. Variable domain in full (rest from reference TRBV5-1 and TRBJ2-3): KAGVTQTPRYLIKTRGQQVTLSCSPISGHRSVSWYQQTPGQGLQFLFEYFSETQRNKGNFPGRFSGRQFSNSRSEMNVSTLELGDSALYLCASSLGLERTDTQYFGPGTRLTVL.